The rows below give T cell receptor beta chains drawn from one sample of a study of PD-1 blockade in classical Hodgkin lymphoma. Sequencing was performed with immunoSEQ multiplex PCR; in TCRdb, only in-frame clones are kept and a portion is missing. The data show some 49,000 clones, roughly 90% seen once. The sample comprised peripheral blood mononuclear cells (PBMCs). The receptors were sampled from a human donor with classical Hodgkin lymphoma. The CDR3 runs from the conserved cysteine through the conserved F or W. D genes are given only for firm matches.

j_call v_call d_call cdr3_aa cdr3_nt
TRBJ1-4 TRBV10-3 TRBD1 CAISESPGQSNEKLFF TGTGCCATCAGTGAGTCTCCGGGACAGAGTAATGAAAAACTGTTTTTT
TRBJ1-3 TRBV11-2 NA CASSLSTGNTIYF TGTGCCAGCAGCTTATCTACTGGAAACACCATATATTTT
TRBJ1-1 TRBV6-1 NA CASSFSPGAFF TGTGCCAGCAGTTTTAGCCCCGGGGCTTTCTTT
TRBJ2-7 TRBV23-1 NA CASSQYAGSYEQYF TGCGCCAGCAGTCAATATGCGGGATCCTACGAGCAGTACTTC
TRBJ1-2 TRBV7-9 NA CASSFQTYRSEGYGYTF TGTGCCAGCAGCTTTCAAACTTATCGGTCCGAGGGCTATGGCTACACCTTC
TRBJ1-1 TRBV27 TRBD1 CASTLSPGGEAFF TGTGCCAGCACCTTGAGTCCAGGGGGGGAAGCTTTCTTT
TRBJ2-1 TRBV5-8 NA CASLLAIEQFF TGTGCCAGCTTGCTAGCGATTGAGCAGTTCTTC
TRBJ2-1 TRBV29-1 NA CSVEAYYNEQFF TGCAGCGTTGAGGCCTACTACAATGAGCAGTTCTTC
TRBJ1-4 TRBV5-5 NA CASSLGSGQGEKLFF TGTGCCAGCAGCTTGGGGTCAGGGCAAGGTGAAAAACTGTTTTTT
TRBJ1-2 TRBV5-1 NA CASSPTGTEAYGYTF TGCGCCAGCAGCCCCACCGGGACTGAGGCCTATGGCTACACCTTC
TRBJ1-1 TRBV28 NA CARGRLNTEAFF TGTGCCAGGGGGCGCCTGAACACTGAAGCTTTCTTT
TRBJ2-5 TRBV7-2 TRBD2 CASSLALLGREGQETQYF TGTGCCAGCAGCTTAGCCCTCCTGGGGCGGGAGGGGCAAGAGACCCAGTACTTC
TRBJ1-1 TRBV7-9 NA CASSSIQQGKAFF TGTGCCAGCAGTTCCATCCAACAGGGTAAAGCTTTCTTT
TRBJ1-5 TRBV28 NA CASSLSPNQPQHF TGTGCCAGCAGTTTGAGTCCCAATCAGCCCCAGCATTTT
TRBJ2-2 TRBV7-9 NA CASSQAGGELFF TGTGCCAGCAGCCAAGCCGGCGGGGAGCTGTTTTTT
TRBJ1-1 TRBV27 TRBD1 CASSLGQANTEAFF TGTGCCAGCAGTTTAGGACAGGCCAACACTGAAGCTTTCTTT
TRBJ2-1 TRBV19 TRBD2 CASRKAGGAMTEQFF TGTGCCAGTAGGAAGGCGGGAGGGGCTATGACTGAGCAGTTCTTC
TRBJ2-2 TRBV18 TRBD1 CASSPTGQGAQTGELFF TGTGCCAGCTCACCGACGGGACAGGGGGCGCAAACCGGGGAGCTGTTTTTT
TRBJ1-2 TRBV6-6 NA CASSYLVGTPNYGYTF TGTGCCAGCAGTTACTTGGTCGGCACGCCGAACTATGGCTACACCTTC
TRBJ2-1 TRBV2 NA CASSDYGRSSYNEQFF TGTGCCAGCAGTGACTACGGGCGGAGCTCCTACAATGAGCAGTTCTTC